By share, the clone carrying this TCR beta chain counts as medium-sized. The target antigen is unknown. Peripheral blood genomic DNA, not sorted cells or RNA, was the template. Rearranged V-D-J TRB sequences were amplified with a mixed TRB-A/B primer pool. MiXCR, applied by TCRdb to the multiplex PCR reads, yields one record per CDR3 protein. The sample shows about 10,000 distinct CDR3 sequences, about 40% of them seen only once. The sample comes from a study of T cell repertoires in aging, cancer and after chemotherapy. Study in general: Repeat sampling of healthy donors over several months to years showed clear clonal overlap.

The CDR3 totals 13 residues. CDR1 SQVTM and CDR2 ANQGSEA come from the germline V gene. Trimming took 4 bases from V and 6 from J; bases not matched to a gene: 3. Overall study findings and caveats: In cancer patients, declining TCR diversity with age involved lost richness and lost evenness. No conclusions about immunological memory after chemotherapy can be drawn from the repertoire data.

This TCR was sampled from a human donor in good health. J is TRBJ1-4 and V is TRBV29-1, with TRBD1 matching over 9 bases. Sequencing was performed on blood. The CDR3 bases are TGCAGCGTTGTCCGGGACAGGGATGAAAAACTGTTTTTT. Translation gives CSVVRDRDEKLFF. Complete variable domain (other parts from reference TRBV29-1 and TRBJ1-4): SAVISQKPSRDICQRGTSLTIQCQVDSQVTMMFWYRQQPGQSLTLIATANQGSEATYESGFVIDKFPISRPNLTFSTLTVSNMSPEDSSIYLCSVVRDRDEKLFFGSGTQLSVL.